These 23 T cell receptor beta chains came from one sample sequenced in a study of T cell changes during pregnancy in multiple sclerosis. Clones were read by immunoSEQ multiplex PCR, and TCRdb kept only the in-frame ones, dropping some. The profile shows about 55,000 clones, 94% of them singletons. This specimen was CD8+ T cells from peripheral blood mononuclear cells, taken in the third trimester of pregnancy. The receptor set was obtained from a female donor with multiple sclerosis, enrolled in a pregnancy study.

The rearrangement links TRBV4-1 to TRBJ2-7; no firm D call. There are 15 residues in the CDR3. Trimming shortened V by 0 bases and J by 4 bases, and 13 bases separated the two germline ends. CDR1 MGHRA and CDR2 YSYEKL come from the germline V gene. CDR3 protein: CASSQEKPREYEQYF. CDR3 DNA: TGCGCCAGCAGCCAAGAAAAGCCGCGAGAGTACGAGCAGTACTTC.

The genes are TRBV7-9 and TRBJ2-5; tentatively, D is TRBD1 (6 bases). V shed 5 bases and J shed 5 bases, with 21 bases lying between them. Germline V gene sequence: CDR1 SEHNR, CDR2 FQNEAQ (reference sequence). This CDR3 is 16 amino acids long. CDR3 amino acids: CASSPLGAQGRETQYF. In nucleotides, the CDR3 is TGTGCCAGCAGCCCACTGGGGGCACAGGGTAGGGAGACCCAGTACTTC.

This chain uses TRBV27 with TRBJ1-1, with TRBD1 identical over 11 bases. Germline V gene data show CDR1 as MNHEY and CDR2 as SMNVEV (reference sequence). V trimming: 1 base; J trimming: 4 bases; junction bases outside the gene matches: 14. The CDR3 is made up of 19 amino acids. This CDR3 is CASSLLDRGRGSPITEAFF. The CDR3, as DNA: TGTGCCAGCAGTTTATTGGACAGGGGGCGCGGTTCACCGATCACTGAAGCTTTCTTT.

This clone was counted a single time. The chain uses TRBV5-6 and TRBJ1-1; no clear D gene. Germline V gene sequence: CDR1 SGHDT, CDR2 YYEEEE. Trimming stripped 0 bases from V and 3 bases from J, with 15 bases between. This CDR3 has 16 residues. DNA of the CDR3: TGTGCCAGCAGCTTGGAAGGGAGGGTCTCCTACACTGAAGCTTTCTTT. Translating it yields CASSLEGRVSYTEAFF. The whole variable domain, filled in from reference TRBV5-6 and TRBJ1-1, reads DAGVTQSPTHLIKTRGQQVTLRCSPKSGHDTVSWYQQALGQGPQFIFQYYEEEERQRGNFPDRFSGHQFPNYSSELNVNALLLGDSALYLCASSLEGRVSYTEAFFGQGTRLTVV.

The chain recombines TRBV7-6 with TRBJ2-1; TRBD2 matches at 9 bases. Trimming at V came to 2 bases and at J to 4 bases, leaving 3 bases not matched to a gene. Per the germline V gene, CDR1 is SGHVS and CDR2 is FNYEAQ. The CDR3 covers 15 residues. CDR3 coding DNA: TGTGCCAGCAGCTTATTAGCGGGAGAGTACAATGAGCAGTTCTTC. This codes for CASSLLAGEYNEQFF.

This clone has a single count. J is TRBJ2-3 and V is TRBV4-1; D is uncertain. Trimming removed 3 bases from V and 8 bases from J, with 6 bases in between. Germline V CDR1 and CDR2: MGHRA, YSYEKL. The CDR3 loop spans 11 amino acids. The DNA for the CDR3 is TGCGCCAGCAGCCATGAGGTTACGCAGTATTTT. Its protein is CASSHEVTQYF.

The chain uses TRBV4-2 and TRBJ2-1, with D tentatively TRBD1 (6 bases). The CDR3 extends over 14 amino acids. V was clipped by 0 bases and J by 15 bases, with 18 bases between them. Germline CDR1 reads LGHNA; CDR2 reads YNFKEQ. The CDR3 DNA sequence: TGTGCCAGCAGCCAAGATCCAGGGGCAGGCGAAGGGTTCTTC. Translation: CASSQDPGAGEGFF.

This chain links TRBV27 with TRBJ2-5; 10 positions match TRBD2. J lost 5 bases, V lost 5 bases, and 17 bases had no gene match. Per germline, CDR1 MNHEY and CDR2 SMNVEV (reference sequence). The CDR3 totals 18 residues. The CDR3 region is CASSPSTSGWRRGETQYF. For the CDR3, the DNA is TGTGCCAGCAGTCCCTCGACTAGCGGGTGGCGCAGAGGGGAGACCCAGTACTTC.

This chain joins TRBV19 and TRBJ1-1; 7 bases line up with TRBD1. Per germline, CDR1 LNHDA and CDR2 SQIVND (reference sequence). Germline trimming cut 7 bases from V and 3 bases from J; bases unmatched to any gene: 8. The CDR3 length is 14 residues. The CDR3 is CASTDDRADTEAFF. CDR3 sequence (DNA): TGTGCCAGTACCGACGACAGGGCGGACACTGAAGCTTTCTTT.

The chain combines TRBV19 with TRBJ1-1; the D gene is possibly TRBD1 (6 bases). This CDR3 comprises 14 residues. V lost 5 bases, J lost 4 bases, and 14 bases lay in between. CDR1 LNHDA and CDR2 SQIVND come from the germline V gene (reference sequence). DNA of the CDR3: TGTGCCAGTAGTGCCCCCCAGGGGTTCACTGAAGCTTTCTTT. Amino acids: CASSAPQGFTEAFF.

The rearrangement uses TRBV5-1 and TRBJ2-1, with 9 bases fitting TRBD2. CDR3 length: 15 amino acids. The V gene's germline CDR1 is SGHRS and CDR2 YFSETQ. Unmatched junction bases numbered 7, after V lost 3 bases and J lost 6 bases. CDR3 sequence: CASSWQAGGLNEQFF. As DNA, the CDR3 is TGCGCCAGCAGCTGGCAAGCGGGAGGACTCAATGAGCAGTTCTTC.

The chain combines TRBV9 with TRBJ2-1; 7 nucleotides align to TRBD2. The trim removed 4 bases at V and 3 bases at J, leaving 16 bases unmatched. In germline, CDR1 is SGDLS, CDR2 YYNGEE. This CDR3 region has 18 residues. CDR3 protein: CASSIPSGGGFFYNEQFF. The CDR3 bases are TGTGCCAGCAGCATCCCCTCCGGCGGGGGATTCTTCTACAATGAGCAGTTCTTC.

The chain carries TRBV5-1 and TRBJ2-1; D not resolved. CDR3 length: 14 amino acids. Trimming left V 6 bases short and J 10 bases short, with 20 bases between. Germline CDR1 and CDR2: SGHRS and YFSETQ. CDR3 in amino acids: CASNTIAPTTEQFF. Written as DNA, the CDR3 is TGCGCCAGCAACACTATCGCCCCCACTACGGAGCAGTTCTTC.

The rearrangement uses TRBV5-5 and TRBJ2-2; tentative D call: TRBD2 (5 bases). The CDR3 has 14 amino acids. Looked up from germline, CDR1 is SGHKS and CDR2 is YYEKEE (reference sequence). V dropped 0 bases and J dropped 7 bases, with 10 bases sitting between them. CDR3 sequence reads: CASSLDGNFGELFF. In DNA form, the CDR3 reads TGTGCCAGCAGCTTGGACGGGAATTTCGGGGAGCTGTTTTTT.

Note on this clone: The same CDR3 arises from other DNA sequences in this sample as well. The DNA for the CDR3 is TGCAGCGTTGAGGGGCTAGTAGGGAATGAGCAGTTCTTC. It encodes CSVEGLVGNEQFF. This chain joins TRBV29-1 and TRBJ2-1; D perhaps matches TRBD1 (5 bases). V lost 3 bases and J lost 7, with 13 bases in between. Looked up from germline, CDR1 is SQVTM and CDR2 is ANQGSEA. The CDR3 runs to 13 residues.

The chain is built from TRBV18 and TRBJ2-7; 10 nucleotides match TRBD2. V shed 1 base, J shed 2 bases, and the junction held 11 bases outside the gene matches. This CDR3 is 18 amino acids long. Looked up from germline, CDR1 is KGHSH and CDR2 is LQKENI. CDR3 residues: CASSPQIPTSGNPYEQYF. The CDR3 coding sequence is TGTGCCAGCTCACCACAGATTCCCACTAGCGGGAATCCCTACGAGCAGTACTTC.

This clone was detected a few times. The J gene is TRBJ1-1, the V gene TRBV29-1; tentative D call: TRBD1 (6 bases). V lost 0 bases, J lost 8 bases, and 10 bases lay in between. The CDR3 runs 12 residues. Germline CDR1 and CDR2: SQVTM and ANQGSEA. The CDR3 loop is CSVEDPTGEAFF. In DNA, the CDR3 is TGCAGCGTTGAAGACCCCACAGGGGAAGCTTTCTTT.

On this clone itself: Its ends do not fully match the called genes, so a read error is possible. This chain uses TRBV19 with TRBJ2-7, with D possibly TRBD1 on 5 matching bases. The CDR3 is 13 amino acids. The germline CDR1 and CDR2 sequences are LNHDA and SQIVND (reference sequence). The CDR3 coding sequence is TGTGCCAGTAGTATAACAGGCGGCTACAAGCAGTACTTC. This sequence encodes CASSITGGYKQYF.

The chain joins TRBV25-1 to TRBJ1-4, with a weak D call TRBD1 (6 bases). Germline V gene lookup returns CDR1 MGHDK and CDR2 SYGVNS. V was shortened by 2 bases and J by 0 bases, with 13 bases between the two germline ends. CDR3 length: 17 amino acids. CDR3 protein: CASSEVGATATNEKLFF. The CDR3 bases are TGTGCCAGCAGTGAAGTGGGGGCCACCGCAACTAATGAAAAACTGTTTTTT.

The rearrangement links TRBV10-2 to TRBJ2-3, with 7 bases lining up with TRBD2. This CDR3 region has 15 residues. After removal of 4 bases from V and 8 bases from J, the junction contained 12 bases not matched to a gene. Germline CDR1 and CDR2: WSHSY and SAAADI. CDR3 loop: CASSGAPAGVGTQYF. CDR3 nucleotide sequence: TGCGCCAGCAGTGGCGCCCCCGCGGGAGTGGGTACGCAGTATTTT.

This clone was detected once. This rearrangement joins TRBV6-4 to TRBJ2-1; the match to TRBD2 covers 12 bases. Germline values: CDR1 MRHNA, CDR2 SNTAGT. V shed 5 bases, J shed 0 bases, and the junction held 5 bases outside the gene matches. The length of the CDR3 is 17 residues. In DNA form, the CDR3 reads TGTGCCAGCAGTTTCGGACTAGCGGGGAGCTCCTACAATGAGCAGTTCTTC. Translating gives CASSFGLAGSSYNEQFF.

The chain recombines TRBV7-6 with TRBJ2-7; the D gene is possibly TRBD1 (6 bases). V was trimmed by 5 bases and J by 6 bases, leaving 8 bases between them. CDR1 and CDR2 from the germline V gene are SGHVS and FNYEAQ. This CDR3 comprises 11 residues. The CDR3 sequence is CASSQGGEQYF. CDR3 sequence (DNA): TGTGCCAGCAGCCAAGGGGGCGAGCAGTACTTC.

The V gene is TRBV4-3, the J gene TRBJ2-1; the match to TRBD2 covers 8 bases. After removal of 0 bases from V and 0 bases from J, the junction contained 4 bases not matched to a gene. CDR1 and CDR2 from the germline V gene are LGHNA and YSLEER. The CDR3 covers 17 residues. CDR3 loop: CASSQDNSGSSYNEQFF. The CDR3 nucleotides are TGCGCCAGCAGCCAAGATAACAGCGGGAGCTCCTACAATGAGCAGTTCTTC.